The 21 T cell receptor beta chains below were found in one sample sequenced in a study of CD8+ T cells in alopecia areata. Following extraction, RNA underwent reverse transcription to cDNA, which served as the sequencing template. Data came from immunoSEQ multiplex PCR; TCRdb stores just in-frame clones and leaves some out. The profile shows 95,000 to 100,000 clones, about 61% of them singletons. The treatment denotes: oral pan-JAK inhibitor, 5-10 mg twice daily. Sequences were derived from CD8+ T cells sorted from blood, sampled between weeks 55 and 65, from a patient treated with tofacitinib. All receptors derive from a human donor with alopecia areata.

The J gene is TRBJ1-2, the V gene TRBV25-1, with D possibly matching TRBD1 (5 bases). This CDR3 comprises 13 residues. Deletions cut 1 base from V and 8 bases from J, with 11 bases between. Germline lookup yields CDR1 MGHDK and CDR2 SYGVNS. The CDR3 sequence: CASSEWIGEGYTF. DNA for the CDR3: TGTGCCAGCAGTGAATGGATAGGGGAGGGCTACACCTTC.

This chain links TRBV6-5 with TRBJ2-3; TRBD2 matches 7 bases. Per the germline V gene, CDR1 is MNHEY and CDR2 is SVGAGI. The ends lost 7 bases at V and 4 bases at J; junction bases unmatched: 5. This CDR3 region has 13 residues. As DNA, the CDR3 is TGTGCCAGCACCAGCCTAGCGGCAGATACGCAGTATTTT. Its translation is CASTSLAADTQYF.

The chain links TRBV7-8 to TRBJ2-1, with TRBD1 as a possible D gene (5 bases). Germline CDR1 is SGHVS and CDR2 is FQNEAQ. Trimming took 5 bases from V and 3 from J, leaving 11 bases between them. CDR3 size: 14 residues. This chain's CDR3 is CASSLGALYNEQFF. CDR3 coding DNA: TGTGCCAGCAGCCTAGGGGCCCTCTACAATGAGCAGTTCTTC. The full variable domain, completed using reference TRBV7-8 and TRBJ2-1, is GAGVSQSPRYKVAKRGQDVALRCDPISGHVSLFWYQQALGQGPEFLTYFQNEAQLDKSGLPSDRFFAERPEGSVSTLKIQRTQQEDSAVYLCASSLGALYNEQFFGPGTRLTVL.

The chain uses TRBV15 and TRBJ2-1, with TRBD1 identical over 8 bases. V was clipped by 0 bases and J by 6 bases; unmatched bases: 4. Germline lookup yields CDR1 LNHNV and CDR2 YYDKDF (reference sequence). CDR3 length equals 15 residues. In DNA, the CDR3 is TGTGCCACCAGCAGAGATCAGGGGGCAGGCAATGAGCAGTTCTTC. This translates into CATSRDQGAGNEQFF.

The CDR3 region is CAWRPGRDQPQHF. In DNA, the CDR3 is TGTGCCTGGAGGCCAGGGAGGGATCAGCCCCAGCATTTT. The chain has TRBV30 and TRBJ1-5, with a tentative D call TRBD1 (5 bases). Per germline, CDR1 GTSNPN and CDR2 SVGIG (reference sequence). The V and J ends lost 3 bases and 5 bases respectively, with 11 bases between them. This CDR3 is built from 13 residues.

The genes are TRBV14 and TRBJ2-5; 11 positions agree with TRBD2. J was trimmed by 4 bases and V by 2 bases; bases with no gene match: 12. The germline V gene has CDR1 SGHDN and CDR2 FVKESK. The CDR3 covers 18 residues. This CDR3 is CASSQKMMTSGVGETQYF. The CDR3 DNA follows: TGTGCCAGCAGCCAAAAAATGATGACTAGCGGGGTGGGAGAGACCCAGTACTTC.

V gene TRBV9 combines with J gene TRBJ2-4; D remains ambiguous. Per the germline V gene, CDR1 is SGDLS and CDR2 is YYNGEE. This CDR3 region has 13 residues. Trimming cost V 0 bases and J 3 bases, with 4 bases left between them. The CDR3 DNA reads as TGTGCCAGCAGCGTAGAGGGCAAAAACATTCAGTACTTC. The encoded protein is CASSVEGKNIQYF.

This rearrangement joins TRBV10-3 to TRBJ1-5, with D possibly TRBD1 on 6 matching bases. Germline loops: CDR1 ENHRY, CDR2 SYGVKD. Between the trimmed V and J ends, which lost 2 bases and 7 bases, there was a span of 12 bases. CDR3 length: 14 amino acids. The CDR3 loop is CAISEEQGYQPQHF. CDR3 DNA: TGTGCCATCAGTGAGGAACAGGGATACCAGCCCCAGCATTTT.

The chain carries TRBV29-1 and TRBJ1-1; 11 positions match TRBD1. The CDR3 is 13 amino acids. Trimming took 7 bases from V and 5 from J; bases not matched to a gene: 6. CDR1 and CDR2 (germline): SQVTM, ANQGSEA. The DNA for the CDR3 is TGCAGCGCCGGGACAGGGGGTCTAACTGAAGCTTTCTTT. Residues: CSAGTGGLTEAFF.

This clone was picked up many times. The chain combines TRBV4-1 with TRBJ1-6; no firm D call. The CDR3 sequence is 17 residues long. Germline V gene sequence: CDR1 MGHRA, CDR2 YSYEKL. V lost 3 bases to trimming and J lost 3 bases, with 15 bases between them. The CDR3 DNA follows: TGCGCCAGCAGCCAGGACTCCGGGGTGAACTATAATTCACCCCTCCACTTT. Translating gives CASSQDSGVNYNSPLHF.

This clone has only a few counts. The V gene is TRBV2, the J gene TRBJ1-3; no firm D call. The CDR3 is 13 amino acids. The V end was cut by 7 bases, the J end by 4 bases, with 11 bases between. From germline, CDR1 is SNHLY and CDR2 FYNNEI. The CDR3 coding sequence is TGTGCCAGCACCCCCGAAGGGGGAAACACCATATATTTT. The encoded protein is CASTPEGGNTIYF.

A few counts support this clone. The CDR3: CASSQLRAGGPYNEQFF. The CDR3 DNA reads TGTGCCAGCAGCCAACTAAGAGCGGGGGGGCCCTACAATGAGCAGTTCTTC. The chain combines TRBV14 with TRBJ2-1; 10 nucleotides align to TRBD2. The germline V gene has CDR1 SGHDN and CDR2 FVKESK. V lost 2 bases and J lost 2; bases outside the gene matches: 6. The CDR3 is made up of 17 amino acids.

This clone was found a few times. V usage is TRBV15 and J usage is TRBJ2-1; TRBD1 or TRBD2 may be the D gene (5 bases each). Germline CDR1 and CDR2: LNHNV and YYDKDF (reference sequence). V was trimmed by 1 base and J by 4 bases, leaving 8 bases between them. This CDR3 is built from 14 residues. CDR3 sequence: CATSRAGTYNEQFF. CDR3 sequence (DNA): TGTGCCACCAGCAGAGCCGGGACGTACAATGAGCAGTTCTTC.

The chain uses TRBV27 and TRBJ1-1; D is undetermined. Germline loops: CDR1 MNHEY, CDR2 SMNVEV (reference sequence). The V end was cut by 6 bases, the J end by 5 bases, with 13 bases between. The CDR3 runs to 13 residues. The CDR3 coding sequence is TGTGCCAGCAGCTACCCAGGAGGAACTGAAGCTTTCTTT. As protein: CASSYPGGTEAFF.

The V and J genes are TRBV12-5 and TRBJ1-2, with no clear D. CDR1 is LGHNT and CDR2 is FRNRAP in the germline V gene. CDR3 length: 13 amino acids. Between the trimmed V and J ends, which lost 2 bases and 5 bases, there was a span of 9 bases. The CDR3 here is CASGLLTRYGYTF. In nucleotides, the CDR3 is TGTGCTAGTGGTTTGTTAACTCGGTATGGCTACACCTTC.

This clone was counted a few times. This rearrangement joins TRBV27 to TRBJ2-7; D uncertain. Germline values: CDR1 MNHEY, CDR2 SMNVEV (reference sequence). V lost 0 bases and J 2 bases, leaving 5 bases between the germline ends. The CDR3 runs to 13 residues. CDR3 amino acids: CASSLSKTYEQYF. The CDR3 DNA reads TGTGCCAGCAGTTTATCGAAGACCTACGAGCAGTACTTC.

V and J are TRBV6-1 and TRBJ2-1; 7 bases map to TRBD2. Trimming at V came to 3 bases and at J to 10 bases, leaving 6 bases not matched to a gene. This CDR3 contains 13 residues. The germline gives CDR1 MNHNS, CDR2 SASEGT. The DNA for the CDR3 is TGTGCCAGCAGTGAGGGAGGGGCGGGGGAGCAGTTCTTC. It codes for CASSEGGAGEQFF.

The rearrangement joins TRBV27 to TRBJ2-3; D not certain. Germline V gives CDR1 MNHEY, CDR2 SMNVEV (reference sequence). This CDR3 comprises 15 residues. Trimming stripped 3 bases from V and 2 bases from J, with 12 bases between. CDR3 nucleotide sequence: TGTGCCAGCAGTTTTTTCCCGGATTTCACAGATACGCAGTATTTT. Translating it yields CASSFFPDFTDTQYF.

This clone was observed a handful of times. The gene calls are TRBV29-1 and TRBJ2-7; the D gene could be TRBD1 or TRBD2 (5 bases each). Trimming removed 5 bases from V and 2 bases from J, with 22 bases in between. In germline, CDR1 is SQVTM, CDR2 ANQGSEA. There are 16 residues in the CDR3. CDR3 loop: CSVTPPRDESAYEQYF. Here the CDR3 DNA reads TGCAGCGTTACACCGCCCCGGGACGAGTCTGCCTACGAGCAGTACTTC.

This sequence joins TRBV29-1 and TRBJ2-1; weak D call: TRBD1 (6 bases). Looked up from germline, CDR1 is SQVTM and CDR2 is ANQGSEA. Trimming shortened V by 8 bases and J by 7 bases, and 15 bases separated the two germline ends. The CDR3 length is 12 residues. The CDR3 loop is CSIPQGSNEQFF. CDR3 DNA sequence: TGCAGCATTCCACAGGGATCAAATGAGCAGTTCTTC.

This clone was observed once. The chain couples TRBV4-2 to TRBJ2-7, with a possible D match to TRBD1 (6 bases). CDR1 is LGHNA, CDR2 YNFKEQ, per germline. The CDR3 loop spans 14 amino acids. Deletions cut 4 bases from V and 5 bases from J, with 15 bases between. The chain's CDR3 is CASSLRTEVNEQYF. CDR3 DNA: TGTGCCAGCAGCCTACGGACAGAGGTCAACGAGCAGTACTTC.